These T cell receptor beta chains were read from a single sample in a study of T cell responses to AZD1222 COVID-19 vaccine. Generated by immunoSEQ multiplex PCR, the TCRdb table keeps only in-frame clones and is missing some. The data hold roughly 110,000 clones, with roughly nine tenths observed a single time. The specimen was peripheral blood, collected on day 0 of AZD1222 vaccination. The receptor source for this set is an adult in good health. CDR3s include the opening cysteine and the closing phenylalanine or tryptophan. A D gene is named only where the DNA matches it firmly. Where a row states a size, it is once, few, many or the class of an expanded clone; other rows omit it.

V	J	D	size	CDR3	DNA
TRBV20-1	TRBJ2-3	.	.	CSGGADTQYF	TGCAGTGGTGGAGCAGATACGCAGTATTTT
TRBV4-1	TRBJ1-2	TRBD1	.	CASSPDRNYGYTF	TGCGCCAGCAGCCCGGACAGGAACTATGGCTACACCTTC
TRBV3-1/TRBV3-2	TRBJ2-3	.	.	CASSLQVGTDTQYF	TGTGCCAGCAGCCTCCAGGTTGGCACAGATACGCAGTATTTT
TRBV28	TRBJ2-2	TRBD2	.	CASASGRLLSTGELFF	TGTGCCAGCGCAAGCGGGAGGCTATTATCCACCGGGGAGCTGTTTTTT
TRBV12-3/TRBV12-4	TRBJ1-2	TRBD1	once	CASSLGQGYGYTF	TGTGCCAGCAGTTTGGGACAGGGCTATGGCTACACCTTC
TRBV5-4	TRBJ2-7	TRBD2	few	CASSPGGASGDYEQYF	TGTGCCAGCAGCCCCGGAGGGGCTAGCGGGGACTACGAGCAGTACTTC
TRBV9	TRBJ2-7	TRBD2	.	CASSVRLAGAEQYF	TGTGCCAGCAGCGTACGACTAGCGGGAGCCGAGCAGTACTTC
TRBV7-2	TRBJ2-7	TRBD1	.	CASSLDRGSNEQYF	TGTGCCAGCAGCTTAGACAGGGGGTCAAACGAGCAGTACTTC
TRBV30	TRBJ2-3	.	once	CAWSRDPRTDTQYF	TGTGCCTGGAGTCGGGACCCACGCACAGATACGCAGTATTTT
TRBV19	TRBJ2-1	TRBD2	.	CASREASGDNEQFF	TGTGCCAGCAGAGAGGCTAGCGGAGACAATGAGCAGTTCTTC
TRBV11-3	TRBJ2-7	.	.	CASSGKNGDFSSYEQYF	TGTGCCAGCAGCGGGAAGAATGGGGACTTCAGCTCCTACGAGCAGTACTTC
TRBV2	TRBJ1-2	.	.	CASTGSGAGYGYTF	TGTGCCAGCACCGGTTCGGGGGCAGGCTATGGCTACACCTTC
TRBV5-4	TRBJ1-1	.	.	CASSLGHRVNTEAFF	TGTGCCAGCAGCTTGGGCCACAGGGTGAACACTGAAGCTTTCTTT
TRBV15	TRBJ1-2	TRBD1	.	CATSRDPRQGGYGYTF	TGTGCCACCAGCAGAGATCCGAGACAGGGCGGCTATGGCTACACCTTC
TRBV4-1	TRBJ2-5	.	.	CASSRSPGETQYF	TGCGCCAGCAGCCGCTCACCCGGGGAGACCCAGTACTTC
TRBV6-4	TRBJ2-3	.	.	CASSDWLTPNTDTQYF	TGTGCCAGCAGTGACTGGCTGACTCCAAACACAGATACGCAGTATTTT
TRBV7-2	TRBJ1-3	.	.	CASSVPEQRNTIYF	TGTGCCAGCAGCGTGCCTGAGCAGAGAAACACCATATATTTT